This T cell receptor (beta chain) is from a study of blood T cells in healthy people across ages (dated by TCRdb to the mid-2010s). Context from the whole study: Template switching captured roughly one uniquely barcoded TCR beta cDNA molecule per two T cells in model experiments. Using deep sequencing normalized with unique cDNA molecular identifiers, the study measured how TCR beta repertoire diversity changes with age. The donors were divided into four age groups: young (average about 16 years), middle-aged (around 37), aged (approximately 64) and long-lived (around 80). To avoid experimental bias, donors of different ages were spread randomly across the sequencing lanes. Two additional independent replicas of 1 million unique cDNA reads from the same blood draw were analyzed for two donors (one aged 18 to 30 and one aged 80 or older). Broader findings and caveats from the paper: There was a strong correlation between observed TCR beta diversity and the percentage of naive T cells measured by flow cytometry. Compared with the aged group, the long-lived group had more naive CD4+ T cells, fewer expanded clones and increased TCR diversity, a pattern suggesting age selection. As age increased, observed TCR beta diversity per million T cells dropped in a roughly linear way, and a significant reduction was already evident by age about 40. Estimates of total diversity based on one million sequenced T cells were considered lower bounds and underestimates. Because profiling used bulk unsorted PBMCs, naive and antigen-experienced compartments could not be compared conclusively. Because donor CMV infection status was unknown, age-related changes in expanded clonotypes were potentially confounded.

Trimmed from V: 0 bases; trimmed from J: 2 bases; junction bases lacking a gene match: 8. The CDR3 runs 18 residues from the cysteine to the phenylalanine. CDR3 DNA only is kept here, 54 bases in frame from base 1. Via the germline V gene (reference sequence), CDR1 is DFQATT and CDR2 SNEGSKA. A remark on this clonotype: What this receptor recognizes is not known. Per-nucleotide qualities are absent, and no much larger clonotype sits a single base away.

The library was produced with 5' RACE. Data came from an Illumina HiSeq 2500. A second about 6 to 11 cycle PCR used a sample-barcoded 5' primer and a J-beta primer mix. A unique molecular identifier was introduced onto each TCR beta cDNA molecule by a template-switch 5' adaptor carrying 12 random nucleotides. Each sample yielded at least 3 million CDR3-containing paired-end reads. First-strand cDNA was synthesized from all RNA with the Mint cDNA synthesis kit, primed by a TRBC-specific oligonucleotide. After uracil-DNA glycosylase treatment, a first 18-cycle PCR used universal primers M1SS and BC2_uni_R on all cDNA. On the authors' methods: Each sample was normalized by randomly selecting 1 million high-quality reads, each carrying a distinct molecular identifier. Instead of being binned into consensus sequences, reads with shared molecular identifiers were discarded. CDR3 identification, clonotype clustering and error correction used MiTCR with a Q25 quality threshold and the strictest error-elimination algorithm. A nonparametric unseen species model with Euler transformation was used to estimate a lower bound on total TCR beta diversity. Starting from the raw public reads, TCRdb applied fastp trimming at Q25, assembled clones with MiXCR and retained in-frame beta chains. Rows with one shared CDR3 protein collapse into an entry with the most common genes and DNA. These V and J calls rely on TCRdb rather than the paper's analysis. In all, the sample holds 550,000 to 750,000 distinct CDR3 sequences, and under 25% of those were seen once. The ten largest clones add up to roughly 3.4% of the sample.

Donors were 35 to 40 systemically healthy Caucasian individuals from Russia aged roughly 6 to 95 years. Approximately 9.3 milliliters of peripheral blood were drawn from each donor into EDTA-treated Vacutainer tubes. Ficoll-Paque density-gradient centrifugation was used to isolate PBMCs, with at least 7 million obtained per sample. Trizol reagent was used to extract total RNA from PBMCs, with at least 6 micrograms per sample. Naive CD45RAhigh/CD27high T cell percentages were measured by flow cytometry on a PBMC aliquot from every donor. Sequenced sample: blood. This TCR derives from a man aged 70 or older in good health. Recombination connected TRBV20-1 to TRBJ2-6, and TRBD2 matches 9 of the central bases. The sequenced DNA is TGCAGTGCTAGAGATAAGGCTAGCGGGACTGCTGGGGCCAACGTCCTGACTTTC. Its coded protein is CSARDKASGTAGANVLTF.